This TCR beta chain was documented in a study of technical replicates of blood from a handful of donors. This CDR3 spans 14 amino acids. Germline V CDR1 and CDR2: SGDLS, YYNGEE. V was trimmed by 2 bases and J by 0 bases, leaving 6 bases between them. The assay was immunoSEQ multiplex PCR, and TCRdb's table has in-frame clones only and misses some. This sample yields approximately 92,000 clones, of which about 95% are seen a single time; 0.3% to 0.35% belongs to the top ten. This receptor was obtained from a human donor in good health. The V call is TRBV9, the J call TRBJ2-1; TRBD1 is a possible D gene (5 bases). Source material: T cells isolated from PBMCs. In DNA, the CDR3 is TGTGCCAGCAGCGTGCAGGGCTCCTACAATGAGCAGTTCTTC. Its translation is CASSVQGSYNEQFF.